This T cell receptor beta chain was sequenced during a study of neoadjuvant anti-PD-1 for oral cavity cancer. Study background: Nivolumab at 3 mg/kg was mostly given biweekly, three to four doses, pre-surgery. General study points: Only a few patients per response group were TCR-analyzed; validation needed. After neoadjuvant nivolumab, PBMC T cell clonality was significantly higher in non-responders than responders.

Trimming took 2 bases from V and 2 from J, leaving 7 bases between them. This CDR3 is built from 14 residues. Germline V gives CDR1 SGHDT, CDR2 YYEEEE. Sequencing was performed with immunoSEQ multiplex PCR; in TCRdb, only in-frame clones are kept and a portion is missing. The sample carries fewer than 40,000 clones, approximately 87% recorded once. Patients were newly diagnosed with stage II-IVA oral cavity squamous cell carcinoma without prior systemic or radiation treatment. In the case of this clone: Its specificity is unknown.

The rearrangement joins TRBV5-6 to TRBJ1-4; D ambiguous. This receptor was identified in a person between 40 and 79 years old with oral cavity squamous cell carcinoma. The sequencing here drew on PBMCs, taken before nivolumab (anti-PD-1) treatment. CDR3 DNA: TGTGCCAGCAGCTTCAAACAGACTAATGAAAAACTGTTTTTT. Translation gives CASSFKQTNEKLFF. The full variable domain, its missing parts supplied by reference TRBV5-6 and TRBJ1-4, is DAGVTQSPTHLIKTRGQQVTLRCSPKSGHDTVSWYQQALGQGPQFIFQYYEEEERQRGNFPDRFSGHQFPNYSSELNVNALLLGDSALYLCASSFKQTNEKLFFGSGTQLSVL.